These T cell receptor beta chains were read from a single sample in a study of cytotoxic CD8 clonotypes in ibrutinib-treated CLL. Clones were sequenced by immunoSEQ multiplex PCR, and TCRdb holds only the in-frame ones, with some missing. The data contain under 300,000 clones, about 72% of them seen just once; the ten biggest clones take up approximately 5.1%. Sample: PBMCs, taken at disease progression, from a patient treated with ibrutinib. The source of these receptors is a human donor with chronic lymphocytic leukemia. Each CDR3 is given with its conserved first and last residue. The D gene is left open where the match is weak. Some rows mark clone size as missing; the rest say once, few, many or name a class of expanded clone.

d_call | j_call | v_call | clone_size | cdr3_aa | cdr3_nt
. | TRBJ2-2 | TRBV18 | . | CASSPRAVGELFF | TGTGCCAGCTCACCCCGTGCAGTTGGGGAGCTGTTTTTT
. | TRBJ2-1 | TRBV9 | . | CASSVSRSANEQFF | TGTGCCAGCAGCGTCTCGCGGTCGGCAAATGAGCAGTTCTTC
. | TRBJ2-3 | TRBV29-1 | few | CSVGQGGDTQYF | TGCAGCGTTGGTCAGGGCGGAGATACGCAGTATTTT
TRBD1 | TRBJ2-7 | TRBV11-2 | once | CASSTGTGGWVSYEQYF | TGTGCCAGCAGCACCGGGACAGGGGGATGGGTCTCCTACGAGCAGTACTTC
. | TRBJ2-7 | TRBV6-5 | . | CASSYSWGDPYEQYF | TGTGCCAGCAGTTACTCATGGGGGGACCCCTACGAGCAGTACTTC
TRBD1 | TRBJ1-2 | TRBV5-4 | . | CASRSDRGPGYTF | TGTGCCAGCAGGTCGGACAGGGGGCCGGGGTACACCTTC
. | TRBJ2-3 | TRBV11-2 | once | CASSLEGRVPDTQYF | TGTGCCAGCAGCTTAGAGGGCAGGGTGCCAGATACGCAGTATTTT
TRBD2 | TRBJ2-7 | TRBV2 | few | CASYWRENTSHEQYF | TGTGCCTCCTACTGGCGGGAGAACACGAGCCACGAGCAGTACTTC
TRBD2 | TRBJ2-7 | TRBV7-2 | . | CASSTLAGGTYEQYF | TGTGCCAGCAGCACCCTAGCGGGAGGAACCTACGAGCAGTACTTC
. | TRBJ2-7 | TRBV21-1 | few | CASTSWSRQGYEQYF | TGTGCCAGCACCTCTTGGAGTAGGCAGGGATACGAGCAGTACTTC
. | TRBJ1-2 | TRBV5-6 | . | CASNPYNYVGYGYTF | TGTGCCAGCAACCCCTATAATTACGTGGGCTATGGCTACACCTTC
. | TRBJ1-3 | TRBV6-6 | once | CASSYSGSSGNTIYF | TGTGCCAGCAGTTACTCAGGGAGCTCTGGAAACACCATATATTTT
TRBD1 | TRBJ2-7 | TRBV5-6 | . | CASSFLGQPYEQYF | TGTGCCAGCAGCTTTTTGGGACAGCCCTACGAGCAGTACTTC
. | TRBJ2-1 | TRBV7-6 | . | CASSLGPHNEQFF | TGTGCCAGCAGCTTGGGACCCCACAATGAGCAGTTCTTC
TRBD2 | TRBJ2-1 | TRBV9 | . | CASSTSGTSRGNEQFF | TGTGCCAGCAGTACTTCCGGGACTAGCCGGGGGAATGAGCAGTTCTTC
. | TRBJ2-7 | TRBV19 | . | CASSMKNPYEQYF | TGTGCCAGTAGTATGAAAAACCCCTACGAGCAGTACTTC
. | TRBJ1-2 | TRBV10-3 | few | CAISQGPGAYGYTF | TGTGCCATCAGTCAGGGACCGGGGGCTTATGGCTACACCTTC
TRBD1 | TRBJ1-6 | TRBV13 | . | CASSLGPRTGGDSPLHF | TGTGCCAGCAGCTTAGGGCCGAGGACAGGGGGCGATTCACCCCTCCACTTT
TRBD2 | TRBJ2-7 | TRBV29-1 | . | CSVSTGTSGSYEQYF | TGCAGCGTGAGTACCGGGACTAGCGGGTCCTACGAGCAGTACTTC
TRBD1 | TRBJ1-4 | TRBV25-1 | . | CASSSVPGQGNEKLFF | TGTGCCAGCTCCAGCGTCCCGGGACAGGGTAATGAAAAACTGTTTTTT
. | TRBJ2-3 | TRBV27 | . | CASSLDHQGDTQYF | TGTGCCAGCAGTTTAGATCATCAGGGAGATACGCAGTATTTT
. | TRBJ2-3 | TRBV7-6 | . | CASSSRPVTDTQYF | TGTGCCAGCAGCTCCCGACCTGTCACAGATACGCAGTATTTT
TRBD2 | TRBJ2-3 | TRBV7-2 | few | CASSTAGPLTDTQYF | TGTGCCAGCAGTACAGCGGGACCCCTCACAGATACGCAGTATTTT
. | TRBJ2-7 | TRBV7-6 | few | CASSLKWGYEQYF | TGTGCCAGCAGCTTAAAGTGGGGCTACGAGCAGTACTTC
. | TRBJ2-7 | TRBV18 | . | CASSPPDSRRVRYF | TGTGCCAGCTCACCACCGGATTCGCGGCGGGTACGGTACTTC
TRBD2 | TRBJ2-7 | TRBV6-6 | . | CASSPSGKAGEQYF | TGTGCCAGCAGCCCTAGCGGGAAGGCGGGAGAGCAGTACTTC
TRBD1 | TRBJ2-2 | TRBV19 | . | CASSTGGANTGELFF | TGTGCCAGTAGTACAGGGGGCGCGAACACCGGGGAGCTGTTTTTT
. | TRBJ2-5 | TRBV29-1 | . | CSAAPQGRQETQYF | TGCAGCGCAGCACCACAGGGACGACAAGAGACCCAGTACTTC
. | TRBJ2-7 | TRBV29-1 | once | CSVETGGAYEQYF | TGCAGCGTTGAAACAGGGGGGGCCTACGAGCAGTACTTC
. | TRBJ2-7 | TRBV2 | . | CASSPRQAGVDEQYF | TGTGCCAGCAGCCCTCGACAGGCGGGGGTAGACGAGCAGTACTTC
TRBD1 | TRBJ2-5 | TRBV29-1 | . | CSVRGRTGQTQYF | TGCAGCGTTCGGGGTCGGACAGGGCAGACCCAGTACTTC
. | TRBJ2-5 | TRBV15 | few | CATSRDRTGGTQYF | TGTGCCACCAGCAGAGATCGGACCGGAGGAACCCAGTACTTC
. | TRBJ2-5 | TRBV5-6 | . | CASSLVFGHQETQYF | TGTGCCAGCAGCTTGGTATTCGGACACCAAGAGACCCAGTACTTC
. | TRBJ2-1 | TRBV5-1 | . | CASSPYQGNEQFF | TGCGCCAGCAGCCCGTACCAGGGAAATGAGCAGTTCTTC
. | TRBJ2-7 | TRBV18 | . | CASSPLPGHGPYEQYF | TGTGCCAGCTCACCACTCCCGGGCCATGGACCTTACGAGCAGTACTTC
. | TRBJ1-2 | TRBV4-1 | . | CASSQSTGTNYGYTF | TGCGCCAGCAGCCAATCAACAGGGACTAACTATGGCTACACCTTC
. | TRBJ1-5 | TRBV7-6 | . | CASSLSYEGQPQHF | TGTGCCAGCAGCTTATCTTATGAGGGTCAGCCCCAGCATTTT
TRBD2 | TRBJ2-1 | TRBV5-1 | . | CASSGATSGRASNEQFF | TGCGCCAGCAGCGGGGCGACTAGCGGGAGGGCCAGCAATGAGCAGTTCTTC
. | TRBJ2-3 | TRBV4-1 | once | CASSHPGGDTQYF | TGCGCCAGCAGCCATCCGGGCGGGGATACGCAGTATTTT
TRBD1 | TRBJ2-2 | TRBV10-3 | . | CAIKSAGTGNTGELFF | TGTGCCATCAAGTCTGCCGGGACAGGGAACACCGGGGAGCTGTTTTTT
TRBD2 | TRBJ2-1 | TRBV27 | . | CASRPGLAVYEQFF | TGTGCCAGCAGACCGGGACTAGCGGTGTATGAGCAGTTCTTC
. | TRBJ1-5 | TRBV4-1 | few | CASSLRTDSNQPQHF | TGCGCCAGCAGCCTGAGGACAGATAGCAATCAGCCCCAGCATTTT
. | TRBJ1-2 | TRBV5-6 | few | CARGGSGWGYTF | TGTGCCAGGGGTGGCTCCGGTTGGGGCTACACCTTC
. | TRBJ2-7 | TRBV5-1 | . | CASSLGSGPYEQYF | TGCGCCAGCAGCTTGGGTAGCGGACCCTACGAGCAGTACTTC
. | TRBJ2-5 | TRBV20-1 | . | CSASREETQYF | TGCAGTGCATCCAGGGAGGAGACCCAGTACTTC
TRBD1 | TRBJ1-1 | TRBV11-1 | . | CASSLAGGWTEAFF | TGTGCCAGCAGCTTGGCAGGGGGCTGGACTGAAGCTTTCTTT
. | TRBJ1-2 | TRBV7-8 | . | CASSLAKSGPSDYGYTF | TGTGCCAGCAGCTTAGCTAAATCAGGGCCCAGCGACTATGGCTACACCTTC
. | TRBJ2-2 | TRBV11-1 | . | CASSSRLVTGELFF | TGTGCCAGCAGCTCGAGACTAGTAACCGGGGAGCTGTTTTTT
TRBD1 | TRBJ2-5 | TRBV7-9 | . | CASSRTGYQETQYF | TGTGCCAGCAGCAGGACAGGGTACCAAGAGACCCAGTACTTC
. | TRBJ2-1 | TRBV7-6 | . | CASSLGSRLGRPTSSYNEQFF | TGTGCCAGCAGCTTAGGGTCACGACTAGGGCGACCAACGAGCTCCTACAATGAGCAGTTCTTC
. | TRBJ2-1 | TRBV20-1 | . | CSADTTREQFF | TGCAGTGCTGACACCACAAGGGAGCAGTTCTTC
. | TRBJ2-5 | TRBV11-2 | once | CASSPGGNQETQYF | TGTGCCAGCAGCCCCGGGGGAAACCAAGAGACCCAGTACTTC
TRBD1 | TRBJ1-5 | TRBV28 | . | CASSFTGGLQPQHF | TGTGCCAGCAGTTTCACAGGGGGGCTTCAGCCCCAGCATTTT
TRBD2 | TRBJ2-5 | TRBV27 | . | CASSVLTSGLQETQYF | TGTGCCAGCAGTGTCCTGACTAGCGGACTCCAAGAGACCCAGTACTTC
. | TRBJ2-7 | TRBV29-1 | . | CSAESLPSYEQYF | TGCAGCGCTGAATCACTGCCCTCCTACGAGCAGTACTTC